These 11 T cell receptor beta chains were all obtained from the same sample, sequenced in a study of Ad26.COV2.S vaccination and SARS-CoV-2 variants (dated by TCRdb to the early 2020s). The receptor library was made with the immunoSEQ multiplex PCR assay. The table was pulled from immuneACCESS by TCRdb, which kept in-frame rearrangements only. Such tables lose some clones; where checked, under half of the loss comes from unresolved V genes, and the rest has no known cause. The sample data list roughly 500,000 clones, and 87% of these were observed just once. Roughly 13% of the sample is taken by the ten largest. What this sample's treatment or condition label stands for: 19 received Ad26.COV2.S at low or high dose, single or two shots; 5 received placebo; per-sample allocation not given. Repertoires of vaccine and placebo recipients were sequenced from samples taken on day 63 after the first injection.

The source was peripheral blood, collected in a trial of Ad26.COV2.S vaccine versus placebo. Source of these receptors: a person aged 18 to 59 who received the Ad26.COV2.S COVID-19 vaccine or a placebo.

V is TRBV30 and J is TRBJ1-3; D not certain. Per the germline V gene, CDR1 is GTSNPN and CDR2 is SVGIG (reference sequence). This CDR3 spans 14 amino acids. V was pared by 0 bases and J by 4 bases, with 10 bases between. CDR3 in DNA: TGTGCCTGGAGTGTACAAGTAATCGGAAACACCATATATTTT. Translation gives CAWSVQVIGNTIYF.

The V call is TRBV2, the J call TRBJ2-3, with a weak D call TRBD1 (7 bases). The CDR3 extends over 15 amino acids. The germline gives CDR1 SNHLY, CDR2 FYNNEI. Trimming pared 6 bases from V and 2 bases from J, leaving 15 bases between. CDR3 nucleotide sequence: TGTGCCAGCAGAATCAGGGGGGCCATCACAGATACGCAGTATTTT. Translating it yields CASRIRGAITDTQYF.

The rearrangement uses TRBV6-1 and TRBJ1-6, with TRBD1 as a possible D gene (5 bases). The germline V gene encodes CDR1 MNHNS and CDR2 SASEGT. The CDR3 is 13 amino acids. V was shortened by 2 bases and J by 11 bases, with 10 bases between the two germline ends. This chain's CDR3 is CASSESRGAPLHF. CDR3 coding DNA: TGTGCCAGCAGTGAAAGTCGGGGGGCACCCCTCCACTTT.

This chain joins TRBV6-2 or TRBV6-3 and TRBJ1-2; TRBD1 is a possible D gene (6 bases). V lost 4 bases, J lost 5 bases, and 14 bases lay in between. Looked up from germline, CDR1 is MNHEY and CDR2 is SVGEGT. The CDR3 is 14 amino acids. The CDR3 bases are TGTGCCAGCAGTTTAGACAGGTTCGGGTATGGCTACACCTTC. Translation gives CASSLDRFGYGYTF.

The chain joins TRBV24-1 to TRBJ1-2, with no clear D. Germline assignment: CDR1 KGHDR and CDR2 SFDVKD. The CDR3 contains 14 residues. Trimming removed 0 bases at V and 5 bases at J, with 9 bases between. CDR3 DNA sequence: TGTGCCACCAGTGATTTGAGGGATAAGTATGGCTACACCTTC. Translation: CATSDLRDKYGYTF.

This sequence joins TRBV24-1 and TRBJ2-3; D possibly corresponds to TRBD2 (5 bases). V lost 3 bases and J 0 bases, leaving 15 bases between the germline ends. The CDR3 runs 17 residues. Germline CDR1 and CDR2: KGHDR and SFDVKD. This CDR3 is CATSDRRAATSTDTQYF. CDR3 coding DNA: TGTGCCACCAGTGATCGGAGAGCGGCGACTAGCACAGATACGCAGTATTTT.

This clone was found many times. The chain has TRBV30 and TRBJ2-7; unclear D gene. The CDR3 is 12 amino acids. Per the germline V gene, CDR1 is GTSNPN and CDR2 is SVGIG (reference sequence). V gave up 2 bases and J gave up 2 bases, with 7 bases separating them. Here the CDR3 reads CAWSRHPYEQYF. Here the CDR3 DNA reads TGTGCCTGGAGTAGGCACCCCTACGAGCAGTACTTC.

The chain employs TRBV9 and TRBJ1-5; possibly TRBD1 for D (6 bases). The V end lost 2 bases, the J end lost 2 bases, and 11 bases lay between the germline ends. Germline V gene lookup returns CDR1 SGDLS and CDR2 YYNGEE. The CDR3 loop spans 15 amino acids. In DNA, the CDR3 is TGTGCCAGCAGCGTTGGGGGGGCCGGCAATCAGCCCCAGCATTTT. Translated: CASSVGGAGNQPQHF.

The chain has TRBV11-1 and TRBJ2-1; D gene ambiguous. The CDR3 covers 14 residues. Germline lookup yields CDR1 SGHAT and CDR2 FQDESV (reference sequence). V was cut by 4 bases and J by 0 bases, with 7 bases left in between. CDR3 in amino acids: CASSSMSSYNEQFF. CDR3 DNA sequence: TGTGCCAGCAGCTCGATGAGCTCCTACAATGAGCAGTTCTTC.

This chain links TRBV2 with TRBJ2-2, with 7 bases that match TRBD1. Germline trimming cut 5 bases from V and 5 bases from J; bases unmatched to any gene: 5. The CDR3 totals 14 residues. Germline V CDR1 and CDR2: SNHLY, FYNNEI. CDR3 nucleotides: TGTGCCAGCAGTCCCACAGGGGCGACCGGGGAGCTGTTTTTT. Its translation: CASSPTGATGELFF. Full variable domain (remainder filled in from reference TRBV2 and TRBJ2-2): EPEVTQTPSHQVTQMGQEVILRCVPISNHLYFYWYRQILGQKVEFLVSFYNNEISEKSEIFDDQFSVERPDGSNFTLKIRSTKLEDSAMYFCASSPTGATGELFFGEGSRLTVL.

The DNA for the CDR3 is TGTGCCTCGACTAGCGGTTACAATGAGCAGTTCTTC. Protein sequence: CASTSGYNEQFF. This chain connects TRBV30 to TRBJ2-1; 9 bases are a match to TRBD2. Germline values: CDR1 GTSNPN, CDR2 SVGIG (reference sequence). V shed 7 bases, J shed 4 bases, and the junction held 2 bases outside the gene matches. The CDR3 is 12 amino acids.